This T cell receptor beta chain came from a study of cytomegalovirus exposure and HLA in healthy donors. Regarding this clone: What it binds is unknown.

The ends were cut back, 0 bases at V and 6 bases at J, with 8 bases in the middle. The CDR3 is 14 residues long. CDR1 is MRHNA, CDR2 SNTAGT, per germline. PCR primers comprised 60 Vbeta and 13 Jbeta primers. The protocol was immunoSEQ multiplex PCR, while the TCRdb copy is restricted to in-frame clones and leaves out a portion. This table has about 130,000 clones, 81% appearing once. Study outcomes and limitations: Reported results showed that the classifier diagnosed cytomegalovirus status with high specificity and sensitivity.

The gene calls are TRBV6-4 and TRBJ2-2; D is unclear. Source material: PBMCs. The receptor was isolated from a man between 18 and 29 years old in good health and CMV-seronegative. CDR3 amino acids: CASSDSRESGELFF. For the CDR3, the DNA is TGTGCCAGCAGTGACTCGAGAGAATCCGGGGAGCTGTTTTTT.